What follows are 29 T cell receptor beta chains derived from one specimen sequenced in a study of T cells in localized non-small cell lung cancer. Some clones are missing from TCRdb's copy, which holds only in-frame ones; the method was immunoSEQ multiplex PCR. The table has around 1,500 clones, approximately 19% seen once. The sample consisted of lung tumor tissue, taken before any cancer treatment. Receptors were obtained from a female donor over 55 with stage I squamous cell lung carcinoma.

A few counts support this clone. This chain links TRBV19 with TRBJ2-1; possible D gene TRBD2, 6 bases. This CDR3 region has 13 residues. The germline V and J ends were trimmed by 4 bases and 9 bases, with 13 bases remaining between them. The germline V gene encodes CDR1 LNHDA and CDR2 SQIVND (reference sequence). CDR3 sequence: CASSSWEEGEQFF. In nucleotides, the CDR3 is TGTGCCAGTAGTAGCTGGGAGGAAGGTGAGCAGTTCTTC.

The table lists this clone with a few counts. The chain couples TRBV12-5 to TRBJ1-1; D is unclear. This CDR3 spans 11 amino acids. The germline V gene encodes CDR1 LGHNT and CDR2 FRNRAP. CDR3 sequence: CASNYLVEAFF. Written as DNA, the CDR3 is TGTGCCAGCAATTACCTCGTGGAGGCTTTCTTT.

By share, this clone counts as medium-sized. The chain is built from TRBV11-3 and TRBJ1-2; D call uncertain. Germline lookup yields CDR1 SGHNT and CDR2 YENEEA. The V and J ends lost 5 bases and 3 bases respectively, with 16 bases between them. CDR3 length: 15 amino acids. The DNA for the CDR3 is TGTGCCAGCAGCCCCAGTCAGGCCTACGACTATGGCTACACCTTC. Amino acids: CASSPSQAYDYGYTF.

The chain has TRBV18 and TRBJ2-1; a weak D match, TRBD2 (6 bases). The CDR3 length is 16 residues. Trimming took 3 bases from V and 9 from J, leaving 21 bases between them. The germline gives CDR1 KGHSH, CDR2 LQKENI. CDR3 nucleotides: TGTGCCAGCTCACCCCCCGGGTCAACGGCCGGGAGTGAGCAGTTCTTC. Protein sequence: CASSPPGSTAGSEQFF.

The CDR3 here is CASSPLDRNEKLFF. The DNA for the CDR3 is TGTGCCAGTAGTCCCCTTGACAGGAATGAAAAACTGTTTTTT. The chain combines TRBV19 with TRBJ1-4, with D perhaps matching TRBD1 (6 bases). CDR1 and CDR2 (germline): LNHDA, SQIVND (reference sequence). The CDR3 is 14 residues long. V lost 5 bases, J lost 5 bases, and 12 bases lay in between. The full variable domain, completed using reference TRBV19 and TRBJ1-4, is DGGITQSPKYLFRKEGQNVTLSCEQNLNHDAMYWYRQDPGQGLRLIYYSQIVNDFQKGDIAEGYSVSREKKESFPLTVTSAQKNPTAFYLCASSPLDRNEKLFFGSGTQLSVL.

This sequence joins TRBV28 and TRBJ2-7; D may correspond to TRBD1 or TRBD2 (5 bases each). The CDR3 sequence is 13 residues long. Trimming removed 4 bases at V and 3 bases at J, with 10 bases between. Per the germline V gene, CDR1 is MDHEN and CDR2 is SYDVKM. For the CDR3, the DNA is TGTGCCAGCAGTTACGGGGCTATCTACGAGCAGTACTTC. It encodes CASSYGAIYEQYF.

This clone was recorded at least ten times. CDR3 residues: CASSLRLAGGADTQYF. The DNA for the CDR3 is TGTGCCAGCAGCTTAAGGCTAGCGGGAGGAGCAGATACGCAGTATTTT. The chain joins TRBV11-1 to TRBJ2-3, with 11 bases fitting TRBD2. Germline assignment: CDR1 SGHAT and CDR2 FQDESV (reference sequence). This CDR3 comprises 16 residues. V shed 2 bases, J shed 4 bases, and the junction held 5 bases outside the gene matches.

This clone occurred a few times. The CDR3 coding sequence is TGTGCCAGCAGCCCGAGCCCGGGGCGGTTTTACAATGAGCAGTTCTTC. This codes for CASSPSPGRFYNEQFF. The chain is built from TRBV11-3 and TRBJ2-1; D could derive from TRBD1 or TRBD2 (5 bases each). CDR1 and CDR2 (germline): SGHNT, YENEEA. The CDR3 extends over 16 amino acids. Trimming pared 5 bases from V and 4 bases from J, leaving 18 bases between.

The CDR3 sequence is CASSFFPKSRGNTEAFF. The CDR3 DNA follows: TGTGCCAGCAGCTTCTTCCCAAAGTCCAGGGGGAACACTGAAGCTTTCTTT. The chain uses TRBV9 and TRBJ1-1; a possible D gene is TRBD1 (6 bases). V lost 4 bases and J lost 1, with 20 bases in between. Germline V gene data show CDR1 as SGDLS and CDR2 as YYNGEE. This CDR3 region has 17 residues.

The chain employs TRBV11-3 and TRBJ2-2; D is ambiguous. The ends were cut back, 4 bases at V and 7 bases at J, with 13 bases in the middle. Looked up from germline, CDR1 is SGHNT and CDR2 is YENEEA. The CDR3 is 14 residues long. CDR3 region: CASSSTGGIGELFF. In DNA form, the CDR3 reads TGTGCCAGCAGCTCCACTGGCGGTATCGGGGAGCTGTTTTTT.

This clone was counted a few times. The rearrangement uses TRBV10-3 and TRBJ2-1; the match to TRBD2 covers 13 bases. V was pared by 2 bases and J by 4 bases, with 5 bases of the junction left unmatched. This CDR3 comprises 17 residues. Germline CDR1 is ENHRY and CDR2 is SYGVKD. The DNA of the CDR3 is TGTGCCATCAGTGAGCCGGGACTAGCGGGAACTTACAATGAGCAGTTCTTC. Translated: CAISEPGLAGTYNEQFF.

Relative to its sample, this clone is large. The genes are TRBV6-8 and TRBJ1-1; no definite D call. V lost 6 bases and J lost 0, with 8 bases in between. There are 13 residues in the CDR3. Germline CDR1 MNHGY, CDR2 SAAAGT. The CDR3: CASRLHMNTEAFF. The CDR3, as DNA: TGTGCCAGCAGACTACACATGAACACTGAAGCTTTCTTT.

This clone was picked up a small number of times. The V and J genes are TRBV28 and TRBJ2-2; 7 nucleotides match TRBD2. The V segment lost 3 bases and the J segment 0 bases; nucleotides outside the gene matches: 7. Germline-derived CDR1 and CDR2 are MDHEN and SYDVKM. The CDR3 covers 17 residues. The CDR3 nucleotides are TGTGCCAGCAGTTTTGGAAGCGGGACCCCGAACACCGGGGAGCTGTTTTTT. Translated, it gives CASSFGSGTPNTGELFF.

The chain links TRBV11-3 to TRBJ1-4; maybe TRBD1 (5 bases). CDR3 length equals 14 residues. The germline gives CDR1 SGHNT, CDR2 YENEEA. V was clipped by 3 bases and J by 4 bases, with 9 bases between them. CDR3 in amino acids: CASSFRADNEKLFF. The CDR3 DNA sequence: TGTGCCAGCAGCTTCAGGGCCGATAATGAAAAACTGTTTTTT. The full variable domain, with the rest looked up from reference TRBV11-3 and TRBJ1-4, is EAGVVQSPRYKIIEKKQPVAFWCNPISGHNTLYWYLQNLGQGPELLIRYENEEAVDDSQLPKDRFSAERLKGVDSTLKIQPAELGDSAVYLCASSFRADNEKLFFGSGTQLSVL.

A few counts support this clone. The V gene is TRBV6-8, the J gene TRBJ1-1; no definite D call. This CDR3 spans 13 amino acids. From germline, CDR1 is MNHGY and CDR2 SAAAGT. The ends were cut back, 6 bases at V and 4 bases at J, with 12 bases in the middle. The CDR3 DNA is TGTGCCAGCAGAAGAGACACCTCCACTGAAGCTTTCTTT. The encoded protein is CASRRDTSTEAFF.

This chain uses TRBV23-1 with TRBJ1-5; D is undetermined. TRBV23-1 is treated as an ORF (open reading frame) with a function not yet certain. This CDR3 contains 13 residues. Trimming shortened V by 6 bases and J by 2 bases, and 8 bases separated the two germline ends. In DNA, the CDR3 is TGCGCCAGCAGCTTCGGTGGCAATCAGCCCCAGCATTTT. Protein: CASSFGGNQPQHF.

The V and J genes are TRBV7-5 and TRBJ2-5; the listed D gene, TRBD2, was not tested against the DNA. TRBV7-5 is designated a pseudogene. This CDR3 spans 15 amino acids. CDR3 sequence: CASSLGLALPETQYF. CDR3 sequence (DNA): TGTGCCAGCAGCTTAGGATTAGCGCTCCCAGAGACCCAGTACTTC.

This clone turned up a few times. The chain recombines TRBV6-8 with TRBJ1-5; TRBD1 might be the D (5 bases). This CDR3 has 14 residues. V was pared by 10 bases and J by 2 bases, with 15 bases between. The germline V gene encodes CDR1 MNHGY and CDR2 SAAAGT. CDR3 DNA: TGTGCCACCGGGACTCCGGGGGGCAATCAGCCCCAGCATTTT. The encoded protein is CATGTPGGNQPQHF.

This clone was seen a handful of times. The chain links TRBV18 to TRBJ1-4; TRBD1 is a possible D gene (5 bases). Trimming removed 4 bases from V and 12 bases from J, with 21 bases in between. Germline V gives CDR1 KGHSH, CDR2 LQKENI. The CDR3 contains 15 residues. DNA of the CDR3: TGTGCCAGCTCACTCCCAGGGACCCTGATGAAGGAACTGTTTTTT. This encodes CASSLPGTLMKELFF.

This clone was observed a handful of times. The chain couples TRBV28 to TRBJ1-4; perhaps TRBD1 as D (6 bases). Looked up from germline, CDR1 is MDHEN and CDR2 is SYDVKM. Trimming stripped 6 bases from V and 1 base from J, with 9 bases between. The CDR3 has 14 residues. The CDR3 here is CASRRGGTNEKLFF. The CDR3, as DNA: TGTGCCAGCAGAAGGGGGGGAACTAATGAAAAACTGTTTTTT.

In DNA, the CDR3 is TGTGCCAGTAGCCTTCACGTCTCAGGTGGGGCACCCAATCAGCCCCAGCATTTT. This sequence encodes CASSLHVSGGAPNQPQHF. The chain couples TRBV19 to TRBJ1-5; D is possibly TRBD1 (5 bases). The CDR3 extends over 18 amino acids. The germline V gene encodes CDR1 LNHDA and CDR2 SQIVND (reference sequence). V was shortened by 6 bases and J by 3 bases, with 24 bases between the two germline ends.

A single count supports this clone. The rearrangement uses TRBV14 and TRBJ1-2, with D unresolved. The CDR3 is made up of 12 amino acids. Germline loops: CDR1 SGHDN, CDR2 FVKESK. V dropped 1 base and J dropped 4 bases, with 4 bases sitting between them. CDR3 protein: CASSQGLYGYTF. CDR3 nucleotide sequence: TGTGCCAGCAGCCAAGGACTCTATGGCTACACCTTC.

This clone is medium-sized (0.01 to 0.1%). This chain uses TRBV6-8 with TRBJ1-2; weak D call: TRBD1 (6 bases). Trimming cost V 2 bases and J 8 bases, with 15 bases left between them. The germline V gene has CDR1 MNHGY and CDR2 SAAAGT. CDR3 length: 14 amino acids. The CDR3 DNA reads TGTGCCAGCAGTTACAATGGGCAGGGGAGCGGCTACACCTTC. It is translated as CASSYNGQGSGYTF.

This clone was seen a handful of times. The V and J genes are TRBV12-1 and TRBJ2-3; the D call of TRBD2 is as the table states it, not checked on the DNA. TRBV12-1 is listed as a pseudogene. CDR3 length equals 15 residues. For the CDR3, the DNA is TGTGCCAGCAGCTTCCGACTAGTAAACACAGATACGCAGTATTTT. Translated, it gives CASSFRLVNTDTQYF.

This rearrangement joins TRBV29-1 to TRBJ2-1; 8 bases are shared with TRBD2. Germline values: CDR1 SQVTM, CDR2 ANQGSEA. The CDR3 spans 14 residues. With 4 bases clipped from V and 9 bases from J, the junction kept 11 bases outside the gene matches. CDR3 coding DNA: TGCAGCGTTGCGGCGAGCGGGAGAAGTAGTGAGCAGTTCTTC. It yields the protein CSVAASGRSSEQFF.

In this sample, this clone turned up a few times. The rearrangement links TRBV11-3 to TRBJ2-6, with D possibly being TRBD1 (6 bases). V gave up 4 bases and J gave up 12 bases, with 16 bases separating them. The CDR3 runs to 14 residues. Germline CDR1 SGHNT, CDR2 YENEEA. The CDR3 coding sequence is TGTGCCAGCAGCTCATCCGGGACAATAGGCGTCCTGACTTTC. This encodes CASSSSGTIGVLTF.

This clone has only one observation. This chain connects TRBV19 to TRBJ1-2; the D is unclear. V was pared by 3 bases and J by 6 bases, with 8 bases between. Germline V lookup: CDR1 LNHDA, CDR2 SQIVND (reference sequence). CDR3 length: 12 residues. CDR3 in DNA: TGTGCCAGTAGTATGACGGAGGATGGCTACACCTTC. Translated: CASSMTEDGYTF.

This clone is categorized as medium-sized (0.01 to 0.1%). The gene calls are TRBV11-3 and TRBJ2-1; 12 bases align to TRBD2. The V and J ends lost 4 bases and 4 bases, in that order; junction bases with no gene match: 8. The CDR3 has 17 residues. Per the germline V gene, CDR1 is SGHNT and CDR2 is YENEEA. Here the CDR3 DNA reads TGTGCCAGCAGCTCCCCCTCCGGGACTAGCGGGTACAATGAGCAGTTCTTC. Its translation: CASSSPSGTSGYNEQFF.

The chain recombines TRBV29-1 with TRBJ1-2; TRBD1 matches at 8 bases. Germline V lookup: CDR1 SQVTM, CDR2 ANQGSEA. The CDR3 is 12 residues long. V trimming: 3 bases; J trimming: 7 bases; junction bases outside the gene matches: 4. The DNA for the CDR3 is TGCAGCGTTGAGCAGGGGGCCACTGGCTACACCTTC. It codes for CSVEQGATGYTF.